This TCR beta chain derives from a study of cytomegalovirus exposure and HLA in healthy donors. Study results and caveats: In an earlier analysis, in some 600 donors, most V segments appeared productive either ~90% or ~30% of the time. The records held CMV serostatus as the only immune exposure information.

The CDR3 length is 14 residues. V was shortened by 5 bases and J by 2 bases, with 7 bases between the two germline ends. Germline V gene sequence: CDR1 MNHEY, CDR2 SVGAGI. PCR was performed using 60 Vbeta and 13 Jbeta primers. TCRdb keeps only in-frame clones here, not all; method: immunoSEQ multiplex PCR. This sample has roughly 170,000 clones, with more than 70% found just once. To note about this clone: No antigen is known for it. Other DNA variants within this sample encode the same CDR3.

The sequence came from a male donor in good health and CMV-seronegative. The V call is TRBV6-5, the J call TRBJ2-6; D is uncertain. The sequenced sample consisted of PBMCs. CDR3 sequence reads: CASSRGPGANVLTF. DNA of the CDR3: TGTGCCAGCAGTAGAGGTCCTGGGGCCAACGTCCTGACTTTC.